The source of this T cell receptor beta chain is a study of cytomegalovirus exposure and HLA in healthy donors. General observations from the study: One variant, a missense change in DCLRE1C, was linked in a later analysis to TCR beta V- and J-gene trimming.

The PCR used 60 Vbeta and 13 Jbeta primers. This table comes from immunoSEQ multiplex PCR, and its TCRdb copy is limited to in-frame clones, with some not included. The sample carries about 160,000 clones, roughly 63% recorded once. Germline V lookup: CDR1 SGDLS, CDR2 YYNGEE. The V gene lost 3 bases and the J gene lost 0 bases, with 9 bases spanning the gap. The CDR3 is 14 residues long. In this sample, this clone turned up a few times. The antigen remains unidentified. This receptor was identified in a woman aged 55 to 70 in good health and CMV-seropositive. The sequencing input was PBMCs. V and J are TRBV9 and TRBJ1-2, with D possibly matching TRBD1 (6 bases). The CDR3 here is CASSGQVANYGYTF. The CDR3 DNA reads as TGTGCCAGCAGCGGACAGGTTGCTAACTATGGCTACACCTTC.